Described below is a single T cell receptor beta chain sequence and its context. The antigen remains unidentified. The length of the CDR3 is 15 residues. In germline, CDR1 is MDHEN, CDR2 SYDVKM. Trimming removed 4 bases at V and 2 bases at J, with 14 bases between. This sample was included in a study of OX40 agonist ivuxolimab in advanced cancers. Study results and caveats: On average, CD8+ T cells had more expanded clones than CD4+. Normalized T-cell clonal expansion was also low in some nonresponders.

Profiling relied on immunoSEQ multiplex PCR, and the TCRdb table lists in-frame clones only, not all of them. The repertoire holds roughly 90,000 clones, with 85% to 90% as singletons. The origin of this receptor is an adult with an advanced solid tumor such as melanoma, head and neck, liver or kidney cancer. The V call is TRBV28, the J call TRBJ1-2; D is ambiguous. The sample was CD4+ or CD8+ T cells sorted from blood, taken in a trial of the OX40 agonist ivuxolimab. CDR3 sequence reads: CASSSTRHANYGYTF. CDR3 nucleotide sequence: TGTGCCAGCAGTTCGACCCGACACGCGAACTATGGCTACACCTTC.